The present T cell receptor (beta chain) was sequenced within a study of blood T cell repertoires in COVID-19. Study details: Sources were T cells, B-cell-depleted T cells, or PBMCs; the material itself was cDNA or gDNA.

Trimming at V came to 4 bases and at J to 6 bases, leaving 11 bases not matched to a gene. Germline V gives CDR1 ENHRY, CDR2 SYGVKD. CDR3 length: 16 residues. This clone was observed a single time. How the authors handled the data: Amplified reference gene primers provided the basis for estimating nucleated cell counts. TCRdb keeps only in-frame clones here, not all; method: immunoSEQ multiplex PCR. The DNA gave D and trimming, while V, J and clone size come from that table. The table has around 250,000 clones, approximately 86% seen once. Sequences were obtained from peripheral blood. V usage is TRBV10-3 and J usage is TRBJ2-1; 8 bases map to TRBD2. This clonotype was sampled from a woman aged 60-75 years who had recovered from COVID-19. CDR3 sequence: CAISASSGYGSNEQFF. DNA for the CDR3: TGTGCCATCAGTGCGTCTAGCGGGTATGGTTCCAATGAGCAGTTCTTC.